These 6 T cell receptor beta chains were sequenced from one sample in a study of T-cell memory formation after mild COVID-19. TCRdb independently ran MiXCR on the 5' RACE reads; one entry per CDR3 protein. The repertoire holds under 250,000 distinct CDR3 sequences, around 30% seen once, with around 10% in the top ten. The material sequenced was PBMCs or a T cell subset sorted from them (not recorded which). Receptor source: an adult woman who had mild COVID-19 (a few samples of this study predate the infection). Cell type and time point are not known.

A few counts support this clonotype. The rearrangement links TRBV29-1 to TRBJ2-5, with 7 bases lining up with TRBD2. The germline V gene has CDR1 SQVTM and CDR2 ANQGSEA. V lost 2 bases and J lost 4; bases outside the gene matches: 7. This CDR3 contains 14 residues. The CDR3 region is CSVERGDYAETQYF. CDR3 DNA sequence: TGCAGCGTTGAAAGAGGGGACTATGCAGAGACCCAGTACTTC. Complete variable domain (other parts from reference TRBV29-1 and TRBJ2-5): SAVISQKPSRDICQRGTSLTIQCQVDSQVTMMFWYRQQPGQSLTLIATANQGSEATYESGFVIDKFPISRPNLTFSTLTVSNMSPEDSSIYLCSVERGDYAETQYFGPGTRLLVL.

The chain employs TRBV3-1 and TRBJ2-5, with D unclear. Germline CDR1 and CDR2: LGHDT and YNNKEL (reference sequence). V was clipped by 1 base and J by 7 bases, with 4 bases between them. The CDR3 has 11 residues. Here the CDR3 reads CASSQAGTQYF. CDR3 sequence (DNA): TGTGCCAGCAGCCAAGCCGGGACCCAGTACTTC.

V usage is TRBV29-1 and J usage is TRBJ2-1, with TRBD1 as a possible D gene (5 bases). V was trimmed by 7 bases and J by 8 bases, leaving 24 bases between them. Germline CDR1 SQVTM, CDR2 ANQGSEA. The CDR3 is made up of 15 amino acids. This chain's CDR3 is CSGAAETVMADEQFF. The CDR3 region has the DNA TGCAGCGGCGCCGCCGAGACAGTAATGGCGGATGAGCAGTTCTTC.

The table lists this clonotype with a few counts. This rearrangement joins TRBV18 to TRBJ2-1; D could derive from TRBD1 or TRBD2 (5 bases each). V gave up 5 bases and J gave up 8 bases, with 10 bases separating them. There are 12 residues in the CDR3. The V gene's germline CDR1 is KGHSH and CDR2 LQKENI. DNA of the CDR3: TGTGCCAGCTCAGGGGGTGGCGATGAGCAGTTCTTC. Translating it yields CASSGGGDEQFF. The full variable domain, in which reference TRBV18 and TRBJ2-1 provide the parts outside the CDR3, is NAGVMQNPRHLVRRRGQEARLRCSPMKGHSHVYWYRQLPEEGLKFMVYLQKENIIDESGMPKERFSAEFPKEGPSILRIQQVVRGDSAAYFCASSGGGDEQFFGPGTRLTVL.

This clonotype was detected only a few times. The chain is built from TRBV6-5 and TRBJ1-1; no reliable D call. Trimming pared 11 bases from V and 0 bases from J, leaving 13 bases between. The CDR3 consists of 13 residues. CDR1 is MNHEY and CDR2 is SVGAGI in the germline V gene. The CDR3, as DNA: TGTGCCTCGAGGCCCCCCCTGAACACTGAAGCTTTCTTT. This translates into CASRPPLNTEAFF.

This clonotype has just a few counts. The rearrangement uses TRBV5-1 and TRBJ1-2; TRBD1 aligns across 10 bases. With V trimmed by 0 bases and J by 8 bases, 7 bases remained unmatched. This CDR3 has 15 residues. Looked up from germline, CDR1 is SGHRS and CDR2 is YFSETQ. CDR3 in DNA: TGCGCCAGCAGCTTGGGAGTGGGACAGGGGAGAGGCTACACCTTC. Its protein is CASSLGVGQGRGYTF. Full variable domain (outside the CDR3, taken from reference TRBV5-1 and TRBJ1-2): KAGVTQTPRYLIKTRGQQVTLSCSPISGHRSVSWYQQTPGQGLQFLFEYFSETQRNKGNFPGRFSGRQFSNSRSEMNVSTLELGDSALYLCASSLGVGQGRGYTFGSGTRLTVV.